The TCR beta chain described here comes from a study of blood T cells in healthy people across ages (dated by TCRdb to 2015 to 2017). Regarding the study in general: In model experiments, template switching captured roughly one uniquely barcoded TCR beta cDNA molecule for every two T cells. The donors were split into four age groups: young (average 16 years), middle-aged (39), aged (approximately 60) and long-lived (under 90). Two additional independent replicas of 1 million unique cDNA reads from the same blood draw were analyzed for two donors (one aged 18 to 30 and one aged 80 or older). Using deep sequencing normalized with unique cDNA molecular identifiers, the study measured how TCR beta repertoire diversity changes with age.

This clonotype has more than one count but fewer than ten. It lacks a known antigen. The record has no base qualities; no much larger clone is one base away. The approximately 39 donors, aged roughly 6 to 95 years, were systemically healthy Caucasian individuals from Russia. Approximately 11 milliliters of peripheral blood were drawn from each donor into EDTA-treated Vacutainer tubes. Ficoll-Paque density-gradient centrifugation was used to isolate PBMCs, with at least 7 million obtained per sample. Trizol reagent was used to extract total RNA from the PBMCs, yielding at least 5.5 micrograms per sample. For every donor, an aliquot of PBMCs went through flow cytometry to measure the percentages of naive CD45RAhigh/CD27high T cells. The library relied on 5' RACE. TCRdb lists the instrument as Illumina HiSeq 2500. A second PCR of about 7 to 12 cycles was run with a J-beta primer mix and a sample-barcoded 5' primer. A template-switch 5' adaptor carrying 12 random nucleotides introduced a unique molecular identifier onto each TCR beta cDNA molecule. At least 2.5 million CDR3-containing paired-end reads were obtained from each sample. All of the RNA was converted into first-strand cDNA using the Mint cDNA synthesis kit, with a TRBC-specific oligonucleotide serving as the primer. All cDNA was treated with uracil-DNA glycosylase and then went through a first 18-cycle PCR with the universal primers M1SS and BC2_uni_R. In the authors' own workflow: Normalization of each sample was performed by random selection of 1 million high-quality reads, each carrying a distinct molecular identifier. Instead of being binned into consensus sequences, reads with shared molecular identifiers were discarded. CDR3 identification, clonotype clustering and error correction used MiTCR with a Q25 quality threshold and the strictest error-elimination algorithm. Lower-bound total TCR beta diversity was estimated with a nonparametric unseen species model using Euler transformation. TCRdb handled the public reads itself, with Q25 trimming in fastp and clone calling in MiXCR, and kept productive beta chains. Under each unique CDR3 protein, matching rows form one entry showing the most common genes and DNA. TCRdb's processing, not the authors', yielded these V and J calls. Within this sample are about 540,000 distinct CDR3 sequences, with around 24% of them counted one time only. The ten largest clones capture around 10% of the sample.

General findings and caveats noted by the study authors: Observed TCR beta diversity per million T cells fell roughly linearly with age, and a significant reduction was already apparent by age about 43. Compared with the aged group, the long-lived group had more naive CD4+ T cells, fewer expanded clones and increased TCR diversity, a pattern suggesting age selection. Because profiling used bulk unsorted PBMCs, naive and antigen-experienced compartments could not be compared conclusively. Donor CMV infection status was unknown, potentially confounding age-related changes in expanded clonotypes. There was a strong correlation between observed TCR beta diversity and the percentage of naive T cells measured by flow cytometry. Estimates of total diversity based on one million sequenced T cells were considered lower bounds and underestimates.

From a lookup of the germline V gene (reference sequence), CDR1 and CDR2 are DFQATT and SNEGSKA. There are 14 amino acids in the CDR3, from cysteine to phenylalanine inclusive. Only CDR3 DNA remains: 42 bases, in frame from the first base. At the junction V is shortened by 5 bases and J by 4 bases, with 17 bases in between. The same sample was also used in a study of T cells of mothers and their children. According to the second study: Nine systemically healthy Caucasian individuals, comprising three mothers and their six children, were included as donors. cDNA synthesis consumed the entire amount of extracted RNA, loaded at around 1.5 ug RNA in each 15 ul reaction. In the second PCR, the M1S primer introduced both the sample barcodes and 2-4 random nucleotides. Each mother yielded over 8.5 million TCR beta CDR3 reads and each child roughly 3 million reads. Thymic selection similarly shapes TCR recombination output in related and unrelated pairs, with minor effect from inherited differences. Normalized repertoire overlap was always found to be slightly, but never significantly, higher in related mother-child pairs than in unrelated mother-child pairs. No persistent microchimeric T cell clones were found, with a detection sensitivity of 85 to 100 clones per million clonotypes. The study used deep NGS to compare TCR beta repertoires of mothers and children, seeking features distinguishing related mother-child pairs from unrelated individuals. The mean age was around 40 +/- 4 years for the mothers and approximately 11 +/- 4 years for the children. After adapter ligation was performed with NEBNext reagents, the libraries were sequenced on an Illumina HiSeq 2000 with 100+100 nt paired-end reads. To prevent cross-contamination, the mother and child libraries were prepared a month apart and were sequenced in separate runs. Between roughly 500,000 and 2,000,000 distinct TCR beta clonotypes were identified per donor. Naive TCR beta clonotypes were estimated from low-frequency clonotypes matched to each donor's FACS-determined naive share, without sorting.

Sequencing was performed on blood. The chain joins TRBV20-1 to TRBJ1-1; the D gene is not confidently resolved. The TCR sequence derives from a boy aged 10-17 years in good health. CDR3 loop: CSALSSGWGTEAFF. In nucleotides, the sequence is TGCAGTGCTCTTAGTTCCGGCTGGGGCACTGAAGCTTTCTTT.